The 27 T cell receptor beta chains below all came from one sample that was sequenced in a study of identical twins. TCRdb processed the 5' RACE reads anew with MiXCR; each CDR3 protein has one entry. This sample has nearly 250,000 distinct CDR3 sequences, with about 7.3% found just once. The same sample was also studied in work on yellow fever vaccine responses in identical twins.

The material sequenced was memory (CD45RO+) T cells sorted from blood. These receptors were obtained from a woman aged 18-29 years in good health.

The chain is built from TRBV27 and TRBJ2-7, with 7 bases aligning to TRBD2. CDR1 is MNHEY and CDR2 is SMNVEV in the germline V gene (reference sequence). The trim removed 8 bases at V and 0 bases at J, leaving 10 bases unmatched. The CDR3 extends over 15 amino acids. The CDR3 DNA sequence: TGTGCCAGCGGGGGGGGAGCGGCAACCTCCTACGAGCAGTACTTC. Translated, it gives CASGGGAATSYEQYF.

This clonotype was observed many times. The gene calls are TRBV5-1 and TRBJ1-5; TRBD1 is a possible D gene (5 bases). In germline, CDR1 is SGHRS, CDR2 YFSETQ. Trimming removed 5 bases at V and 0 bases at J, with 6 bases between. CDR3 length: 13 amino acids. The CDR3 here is CASSRGSNQPQHF. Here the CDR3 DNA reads TGCGCCAGCAGTAGGGGTAGCAATCAGCCCCAGCATTTT.

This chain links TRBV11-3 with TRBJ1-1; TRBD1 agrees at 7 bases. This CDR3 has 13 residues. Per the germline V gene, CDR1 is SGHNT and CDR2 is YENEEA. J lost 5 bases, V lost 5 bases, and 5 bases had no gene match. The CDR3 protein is CASSEDRETEAFF. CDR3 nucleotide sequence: TGTGCCAGCAGCGAAGACAGGGAAACTGAAGCTTTCTTT. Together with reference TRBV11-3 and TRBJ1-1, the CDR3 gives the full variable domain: EAGVVQSPRYKIIEKKQPVAFWCNPISGHNTLYWYLQNLGQGPELLIRYENEEAVDDSQLPKDRFSAERLKGVDSTLKIQPAELGDSAVYLCASSEDRETEAFFGQGTRLTVV.

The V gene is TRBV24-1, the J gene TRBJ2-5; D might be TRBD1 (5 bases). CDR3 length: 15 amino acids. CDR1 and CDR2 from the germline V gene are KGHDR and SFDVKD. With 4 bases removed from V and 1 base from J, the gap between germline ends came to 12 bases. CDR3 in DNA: TGTGCCACCAGTGACAATAGACAGATCCAAGAGACCCAGTACTTC. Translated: CATSDNRQIQETQYF.

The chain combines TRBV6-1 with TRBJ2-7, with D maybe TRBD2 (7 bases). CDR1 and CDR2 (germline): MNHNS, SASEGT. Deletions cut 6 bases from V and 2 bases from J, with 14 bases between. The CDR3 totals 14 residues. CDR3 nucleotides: TGTGCCAGCAGACCGGGGGCGGGGGCCTACGAGCAGTACGTC. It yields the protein CASRPGAGAYEQYV.

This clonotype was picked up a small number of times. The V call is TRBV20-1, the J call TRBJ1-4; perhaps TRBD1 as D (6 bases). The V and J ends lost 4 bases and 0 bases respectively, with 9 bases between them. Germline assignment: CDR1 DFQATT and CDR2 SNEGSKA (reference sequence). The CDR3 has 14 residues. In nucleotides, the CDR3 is TGCAGTGCTAACAGGGAGGCAACTAATGAAAAACTGTTTTTT. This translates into CSANREATNEKLFF.

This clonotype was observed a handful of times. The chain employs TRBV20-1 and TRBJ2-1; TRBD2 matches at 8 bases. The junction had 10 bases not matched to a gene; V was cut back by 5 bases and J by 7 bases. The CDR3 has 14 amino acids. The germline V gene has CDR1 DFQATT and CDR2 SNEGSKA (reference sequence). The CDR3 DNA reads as TGCAGTGCTGGGGGGACTAGTCCCAAAAATGAGCAGTTCTTC. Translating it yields CSAGGTSPKNEQFF.

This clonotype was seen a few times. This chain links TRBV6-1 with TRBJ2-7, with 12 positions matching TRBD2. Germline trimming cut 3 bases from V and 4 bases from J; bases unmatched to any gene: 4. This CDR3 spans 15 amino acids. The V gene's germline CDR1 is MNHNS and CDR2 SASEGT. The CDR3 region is CASSDLAGGPYEQYF. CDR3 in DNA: TGTGCCAGCAGTGACCTAGCGGGAGGGCCGTACGAGCAGTACTTC.

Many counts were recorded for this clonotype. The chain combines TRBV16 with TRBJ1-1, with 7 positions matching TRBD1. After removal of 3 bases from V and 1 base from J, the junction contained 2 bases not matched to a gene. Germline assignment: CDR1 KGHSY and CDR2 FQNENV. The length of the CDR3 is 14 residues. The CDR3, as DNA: TGTGCCAGCAGCCAGGGACAGTCGAACACTGAAGCTTTCTTT. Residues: CASSQGQSNTEAFF. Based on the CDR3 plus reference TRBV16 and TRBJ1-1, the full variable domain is GEEVAQTPKHLVRGEGQKAKLYCAPIKGHSYVFWYQQVLKNEFKFLISFQNENVFDETGMPKERFSAKCLPNSPCSLEIQATKLEDSAVYFCASSQGQSNTEAFFGQGTRLTVV.

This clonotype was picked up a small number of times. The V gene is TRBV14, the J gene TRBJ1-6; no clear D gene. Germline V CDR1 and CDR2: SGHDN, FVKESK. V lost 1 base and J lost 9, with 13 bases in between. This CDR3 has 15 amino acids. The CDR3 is CASSQASGIFSPLHF. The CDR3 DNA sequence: TGTGCCAGCAGCCAAGCATCCGGCATCTTTTCACCCCTCCACTTT. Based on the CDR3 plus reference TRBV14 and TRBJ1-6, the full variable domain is EAGVTQFPSHSVIEKGQTVTLRCDPISGHDNLYWYRRVMGKEIKFLLHFVKESKQDESGMPNNRFLAERTGGTYSTLKVQPAELEDSGVYFCASSQASGIFSPLHFGNGTRLTVT.

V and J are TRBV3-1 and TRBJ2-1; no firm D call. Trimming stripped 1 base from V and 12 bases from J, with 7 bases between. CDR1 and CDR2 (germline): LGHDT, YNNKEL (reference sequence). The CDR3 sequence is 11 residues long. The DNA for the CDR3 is TGTGCCAGCAGCCAAGGGGTGATGCAGTTCTTC. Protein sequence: CASSQGVMQFF.

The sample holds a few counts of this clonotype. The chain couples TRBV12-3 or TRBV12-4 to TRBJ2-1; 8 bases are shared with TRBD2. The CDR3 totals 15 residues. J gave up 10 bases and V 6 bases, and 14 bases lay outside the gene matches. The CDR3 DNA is TGTGCCAGCAGGGTTACTAGCGGCCAAGGGGGAGAGCAGTTCTTC. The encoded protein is CASRVTSGQGGEQFF.

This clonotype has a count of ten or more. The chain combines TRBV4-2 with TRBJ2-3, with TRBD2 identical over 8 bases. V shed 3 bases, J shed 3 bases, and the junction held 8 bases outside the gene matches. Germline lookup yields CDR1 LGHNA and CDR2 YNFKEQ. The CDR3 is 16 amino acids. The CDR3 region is CASSHDPGGRTDTQYF. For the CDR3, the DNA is TGTGCCAGCAGCCACGACCCGGGGGGGCGGACAGATACGCAGTATTTT.

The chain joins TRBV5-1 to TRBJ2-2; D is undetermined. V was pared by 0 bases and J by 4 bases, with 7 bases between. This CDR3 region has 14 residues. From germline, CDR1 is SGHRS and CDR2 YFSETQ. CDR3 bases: TGCGCCAGCAGCTTGGGGCCTGCCACCGGGGAGCTGTTTTTT. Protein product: CASSLGPATGELFF.

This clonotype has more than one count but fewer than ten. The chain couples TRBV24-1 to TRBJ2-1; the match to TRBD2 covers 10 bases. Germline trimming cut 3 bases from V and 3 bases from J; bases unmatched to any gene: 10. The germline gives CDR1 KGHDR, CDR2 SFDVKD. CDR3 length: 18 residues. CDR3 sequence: CATSDALAGATDYNEQFF. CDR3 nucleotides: TGTGCCACCAGTGATGCGCTAGCGGGAGCTACTGACTACAATGAGCAGTTCTTC.

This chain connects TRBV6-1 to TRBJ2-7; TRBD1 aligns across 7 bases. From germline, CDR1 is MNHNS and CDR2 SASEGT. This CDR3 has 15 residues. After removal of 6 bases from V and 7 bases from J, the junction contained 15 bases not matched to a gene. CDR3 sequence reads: CASSPTTTGLGEQYV. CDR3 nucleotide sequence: TGTGCCAGCAGCCCTACGACGACAGGGCTAGGGGAGCAGTACGTC.

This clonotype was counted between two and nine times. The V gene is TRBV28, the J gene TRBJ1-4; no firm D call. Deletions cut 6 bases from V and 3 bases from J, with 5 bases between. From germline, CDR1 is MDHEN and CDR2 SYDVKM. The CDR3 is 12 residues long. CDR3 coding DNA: TGTGCCAGCAGGTTCGCTAATGAAAAACTGTTTTTT. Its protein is CASRFANEKLFF.

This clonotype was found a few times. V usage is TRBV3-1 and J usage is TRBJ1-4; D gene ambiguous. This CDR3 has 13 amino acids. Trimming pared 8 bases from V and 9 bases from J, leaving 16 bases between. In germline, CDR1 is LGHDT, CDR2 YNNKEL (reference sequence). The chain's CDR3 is CASGDRTSQKLFF. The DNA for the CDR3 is TGTGCCAGCGGCGACCGGACCTCCCAAAAACTGTTTTTT.

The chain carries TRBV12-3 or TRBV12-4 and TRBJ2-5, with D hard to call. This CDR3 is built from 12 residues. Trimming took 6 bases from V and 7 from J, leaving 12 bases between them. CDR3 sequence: CASSEPLGTQYF. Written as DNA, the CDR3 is TGTGCCAGCAGCGAACCTCTCGGGACCCAGTACTTC.

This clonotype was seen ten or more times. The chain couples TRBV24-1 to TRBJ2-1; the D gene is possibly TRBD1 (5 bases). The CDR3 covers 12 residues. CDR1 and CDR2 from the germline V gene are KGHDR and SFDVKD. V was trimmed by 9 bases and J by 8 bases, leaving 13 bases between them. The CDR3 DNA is TGTGCCACCTCAATGATGGGGCATGAGCAGTTCTTC. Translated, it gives CATSMMGHEQFF.

CDR3 sequence reads: CASSLSVGYGYTF. The CDR3 DNA sequence: TGTGCCAGCAGCTTATCGGTGGGTTACGGCTACACCTTC. The chain uses TRBV11-3 and TRBJ1-2; D uncertain. V was shortened by 2 bases and J by 8 bases, with 12 bases between the two germline ends. CDR3 length equals 13 residues. From germline, CDR1 is SGHNT and CDR2 YENEEA.

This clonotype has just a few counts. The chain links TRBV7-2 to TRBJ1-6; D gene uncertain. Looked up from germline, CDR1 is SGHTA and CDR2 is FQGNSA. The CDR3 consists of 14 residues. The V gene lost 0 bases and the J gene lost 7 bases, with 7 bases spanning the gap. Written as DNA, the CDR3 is TGTGCCAGCAGCTTAGCAGGGCGGAATTCACCCCTCCACTTT. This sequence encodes CASSLAGRNSPLHF.

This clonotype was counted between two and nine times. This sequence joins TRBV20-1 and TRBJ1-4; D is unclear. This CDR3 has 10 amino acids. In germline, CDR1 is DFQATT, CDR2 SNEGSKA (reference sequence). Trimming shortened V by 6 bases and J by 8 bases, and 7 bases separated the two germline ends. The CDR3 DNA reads TGCAGTGCCGGACGGGAAAAACTGTTTTTT. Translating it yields CSAGREKLFF.

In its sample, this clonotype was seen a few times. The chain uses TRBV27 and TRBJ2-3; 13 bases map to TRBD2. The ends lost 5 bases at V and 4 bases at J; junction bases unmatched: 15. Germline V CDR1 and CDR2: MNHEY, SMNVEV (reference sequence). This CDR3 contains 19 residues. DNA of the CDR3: TGTGCCAGCAGTCAGCTACGGCCCCGGGGACTAGCGGGGTCAGATACGCAGTATTTT. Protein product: CASSQLRPRGLAGSDTQYF.

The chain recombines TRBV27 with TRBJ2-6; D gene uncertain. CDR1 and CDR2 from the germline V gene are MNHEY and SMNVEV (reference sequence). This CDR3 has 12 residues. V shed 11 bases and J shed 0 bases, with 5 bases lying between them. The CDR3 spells CASASGANVLTF. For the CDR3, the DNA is TGTGCCTCAGCCTCTGGGGCCAACGTCCTGACTTTC.

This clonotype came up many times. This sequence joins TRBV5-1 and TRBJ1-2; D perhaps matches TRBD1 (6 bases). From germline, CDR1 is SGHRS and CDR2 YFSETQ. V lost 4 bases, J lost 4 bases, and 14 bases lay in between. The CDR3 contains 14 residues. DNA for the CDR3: TGCGCCAGCAGCACCATGGACAGTTCCTATGGCTACACCTTC. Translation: CASSTMDSSYGYTF.

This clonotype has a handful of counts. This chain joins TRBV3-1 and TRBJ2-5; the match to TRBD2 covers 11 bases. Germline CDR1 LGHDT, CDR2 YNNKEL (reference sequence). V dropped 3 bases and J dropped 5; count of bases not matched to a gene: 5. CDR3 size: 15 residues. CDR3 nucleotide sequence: TGTGCCAGCAGCCACAGACTAGCGGGGCCCGAGACCCAGTACTTC. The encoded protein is CASSHRLAGPETQYF.